The 20 T cell receptor beta chains presented below share a single source sample, sequenced in a study of cytomegalovirus exposure and HLA in healthy donors (dated by TCRdb to the late 2010s). The library was produced with the immunoSEQ multiplex PCR assay. The multiplex PCR relied on a mix of 60 forward primers for TCR Vbeta segments and 13 reverse primers for TCR Jbeta segments. The clones in this table, taken by TCRdb from immuneACCESS, are in-frame only. Not every clone is retained; where verified, under half of the shortfall comes from an unresolved V gene, and the cause of the rest is unknown. The sample yields 100,000 to 150,000 clones; 76% were counted once. The ten largest clones add up to 1.9% of the sample. Sequencing input: PBMCs. All receptors derive from a man aged 50 to 60 in good health and CMV-seronegative.

The V call is TRBV5-1, the J call TRBJ2-5; TRBD1 is a possible D gene (6 bases). The better agreement between TRBJ2-7 and the DNA end casts doubt on the J call. The germline V gene has CDR1 SGHRS and CDR2 YFSETQ. This CDR3 is built from 16 residues. Written as DNA, the CDR3 is TGCGCCAGCAGCGACCGACAGGATTCAAGGGCCTACGAGCAGTACTTC. This translates into CASSDRQDSRAYEQYF.

This chain connects TRBV9 to TRBJ2-1; tentative D call: TRBD1 (6 bases). The CDR3 has 17 residues. The V and J ends lost 0 bases and 6 bases respectively, with 19 bases between them. Germline V lookup: CDR1 SGDLS, CDR2 YYNGEE. The CDR3 nucleotides are TGTGCCAGCAGCGTAGGAGGAGGACAGTGGGAGCTCAATGAGCAGTTCTTC. Translating it yields CASSVGGGQWELNEQFF.

The V gene is TRBV2, the J gene TRBJ1-2; TRBD1 might be the D (6 bases). The CDR3 has 14 amino acids. Germline loops: CDR1 SNHLY, CDR2 FYNNEI. The V end lost 6 bases, the J end lost 0 bases, and 11 bases lay between the germline ends. The CDR3 DNA reads as TGTGCCAGCAGCGCCGGACAGACTAACTATGGCTACACCTTC. Protein: CASSAGQTNYGYTF.

This clone was seen a few times. This chain uses TRBV5-6 with TRBJ1-1, with D maybe TRBD1 (6 bases). The V and J ends lost 1 base and 3 bases respectively, with 7 bases between them. CDR3 length: 13 amino acids. The germline gives CDR1 SGHDT, CDR2 YYEEEE. CDR3 DNA: TGTGCCAGCAGCTTGCAGGGGTACACTGAAGCTTTCTTT. It yields the protein CASSLQGYTEAFF.

As for this clone: Other DNA sequences of this sample code for an identical CDR3. The V and J genes are TRBV5-1 and TRBJ1-1; 8 bases fit TRBD1. The V gene's germline CDR1 is SGHRS and CDR2 YFSETQ. V lost 4 bases to trimming and J lost 5 bases; unmatched junction nucleotides: 7. This CDR3 is 14 amino acids long. The chain's CDR3 is CASSTGQGGTEAFF. CDR3 nucleotides: TGCGCCAGCAGCACAGGACAGGGTGGTACTGAAGCTTTCTTT.

The chain links TRBV6-6 to TRBJ2-5, with D tentatively TRBD2 (5 bases). Germline V gives CDR1 MNHNY, CDR2 SVGAGI (reference sequence). V lost 5 bases and J lost 5, with 12 bases in between. This CDR3 comprises 13 residues. The CDR3 DNA reads as TGTGCCAGCAGTGCTCGCGGCGGGGAGACCCAGTACTTC. This translates into CASSARGGETQYF.

This chain joins TRBV5-1 and TRBJ1-6, with 9 bases lining up with TRBD1. The CDR3 consists of 15 residues. Per germline, CDR1 SGHRS and CDR2 YFSETQ. After removal of 1 base from V and 7 bases from J, the junction contained 3 bases not matched to a gene. CDR3 bases: TGCGCCAGCAGCTTGAGTGGGACAGGGAATTCACCCCTCCACTTT. Its translation is CASSLSGTGNSPLHF. The variable domain in full, with the rest retrieved from reference TRBV5-1 and TRBJ1-6, is KAGVTQTPRYLIKTRGQQVTLSCSPISGHRSVSWYQQTPGQGLQFLFEYFSETQRNKGNFPGRFSGRQFSNSRSEMNVSTLELGDSALYLCASSLSGTGNSPLHFGNGTRLTVT.

The chain uses TRBV2 and TRBJ2-1; D is unclear. Germline CDR1 SNHLY, CDR2 FYNNEI. V dropped 4 bases and J dropped 10 bases, with 14 bases sitting between them. The CDR3 contains 13 residues. This CDR3 reads CASSGVAVREQFF. The CDR3 coding sequence is TGTGCCAGCAGTGGAGTGGCGGTTCGCGAGCAGTTCTTC.

The V call is TRBV9, the J call TRBJ2-1, with a weak D call TRBD2 (6 bases). Trimming left V 3 bases short and J 4 bases short, with 17 bases between. CDR1 is SGDLS, CDR2 YYNGEE, per germline. There are 16 residues in the CDR3. CDR3 DNA sequence: TGTGCCAGCAGCGGGGAGTGGCGGGGCCCTTACAATGAGCAGTTCTTC. Its protein is CASSGEWRGPYNEQFF.

This clone was observed a few times. CDR3 DNA sequence: TGTGCCAGCAGCTTAGTTGAGGGCACTGAAGCTTTCTTT. Encoded protein: CASSLVEGTEAFF. The chain employs TRBV7-3 and TRBJ1-1; D not certain. The germline V gene encodes CDR1 SGHTA and CDR2 FQGTGA. This CDR3 comprises 13 residues. V lost 2 bases to trimming and J lost 4 bases, with 8 bases between them.

CDR3: CASSLDSTFNQPQHF. The DNA of the CDR3 is TGTGCCAGCAGCTTAGATAGCACATTCAATCAGCCCCAGCATTTT. V usage is TRBV7-6 and J usage is TRBJ1-5; D gene unclear. CDR3 length equals 15 residues. In germline, CDR1 is SGHVS, CDR2 FNYEAQ. Trimming shortened V by 1 base and J by 3 bases, and 10 bases separated the two germline ends.

This clone was observed once. V gene TRBV19 combines with J gene TRBJ1-2, with unresolved D. Per germline, CDR1 LNHDA and CDR2 SQIVND (reference sequence). V lost 2 bases to trimming and J lost 5 bases, with 6 bases between them. There are 12 residues in the CDR3. CDR3 sequence: CASSITDYGYTF. CDR3 nucleotides: TGTGCCAGTAGTATAACAGATTATGGCTACACCTTC.

The chain is built from TRBV7-9 and TRBJ2-2; 10 bases align to TRBD1. In germline, CDR1 is SEHNR, CDR2 FQNEAQ (reference sequence). J gave up 3 bases and V 8 bases, and 6 bases lay outside the gene matches. CDR3 length: 15 amino acids. The CDR3 is CASLGQGFYTGELFF. CDR3 DNA: TGTGCCAGCTTGGGACAGGGGTTTTACACCGGGGAGCTGTTTTTT. Full variable domain (outside the CDR3, taken from reference TRBV7-9 and TRBJ2-2): DTGVSQNPRHKITKRGQNVTFRCDPISEHNRLYWYRQTLGQGPEFLTYFQNEAQLEKSRLLSDRFSAERPKGSFSTLEIQRTEQGDSAMYLCASLGQGFYTGELFFGEGSRLTVL.

This clone showed up just once. This chain links TRBV27 with TRBJ1-1, with TRBD1 as a possible D gene (6 bases). Trimming cost V 2 bases and J 1 base, with 17 bases left between them. The CDR3 has 17 amino acids. CDR1 and CDR2 (germline): MNHEY, SMNVEV (reference sequence). The CDR3 DNA follows: TGTGCCAGCAGTTTAGGGCAGGGCCTAGGGGGGAACACTGAAGCTTTCTTT. It is translated as CASSLGQGLGGNTEAFF.

The chain recombines TRBV7-2 with TRBJ2-3, with TRBD2 matching 7 bases. The CDR3 has 16 amino acids. The trim removed 1 base at V and 0 bases at J, leaving 4 bases unmatched. Germline CDR1 reads SGHTA; CDR2 reads FQGNSA. CDR3 sequence: CASSLVGGTSTDTQYF. CDR3 nucleotide sequence: TGTGCCAGCAGCTTAGTGGGAGGGACTAGCACAGATACGCAGTATTTT.

In regard to this clone: A read error may produce the germline difference seen at one junction end. This chain links TRBV7-9 with TRBJ1-4; D uncertain. CDR1 is SEHNR and CDR2 is FQNEAQ in the germline V gene (reference sequence). This CDR3 contains 13 residues. The CDR3 nucleotides are TGTGCCAGCAGCTTCCCGTCTAACGAAAAACTGTTTTTT. Translating gives CASSFPSNEKLFF.

This clone was counted a few times. The chain recombines TRBV4-2 with TRBJ1-2; no definite D call. Trimming pared 5 bases from V and 3 bases from J, leaving 10 bases between. The CDR3 has 13 residues. CDR1 and CDR2 from the germline V gene are LGHNA and YNFKEQ. The CDR3 region has the DNA TGTGCCAGCAGCGAATCGGTAGACTATGGCTACACCTTC. This codes for CASSESVDYGYTF.

The V gene is TRBV5-8, the J gene TRBJ1-3; no reliable D call. Germline V gives CDR1 SGHTS, CDR2 YDEGEE. V lost 0 bases and J 0 bases, leaving 13 bases between the germline ends. CDR3 length: 17 residues. Here the CDR3 reads CASSLELGISSGNTIYF. The CDR3 DNA is TGTGCCAGCAGCTTGGAATTGGGCATAAGCTCTGGAAACACCATATATTTT.

In regard to this clone: Sequence at one end of the junction differs from germline and may be a read error. This sample includes further DNA sequences coding for the same CDR3. The chain links TRBV7-6 to TRBJ2-7, with D perhaps matching TRBD2 (6 bases). The length of the CDR3 is 15 residues. Germline V CDR1 and CDR2: SGHVS, FNYEAQ. The CDR3 bases are TGCGCCAGCAGCTTAGATGCGGGACTCTCCTACGAGCAGTACTTC. It specifies CASSLDAGLSYEQYF. Supplemented by reference TRBV7-6 and TRBJ2-7, the full variable domain reads GAGVSQSPRYKVTKRGQDVALRCDPISGHVSLYWYRQALGQGPEFLTYFNYEAQQDKSGLPNDRFSAERPEGSISTLTIQRTEQRDSAMYRCASSLDAGLSYEQYFGPGTRLTVT.

The chain carries TRBV2 and TRBJ1-3, with TRBD1 identical over 7 bases. Unmatched junction bases numbered 5, after V lost 3 bases and J lost 0 bases. Germline V lookup: CDR1 SNHLY, CDR2 FYNNEI. CDR3 size: 16 residues. The CDR3 DNA is TGTGCCAGCAGTGAGCAGACAGGGAACTCTGGAAACACCATATATTTT. It codes for CASSEQTGNSGNTIYF. Full variable domain (remainder filled in from reference TRBV2 and TRBJ1-3): EPEVTQTPSHQVTQMGQEVILRCVPISNHLYFYWYRQILGQKVEFLVSFYNNEISEKSEIFDDQFSVERPDGSNFTLKIRSTKLEDSAMYFCASSEQTGNSGNTIYFGEGSWLTVV.